This T cell receptor (beta chain) was retrieved from a study of blood T cell repertoires in COVID-19 (dated by TCRdb to about 2020). Looking at the study overall: Samples covering the acute and convalescent phases of COVID-19 were provided by collaborators in the United States, Italy and Spain. The dataset comprised deeply sampled blood TCRbeta repertoires from subjects exposed to, actively infected with, or recovered from COVID-19. The repertoires were released in a freely available public database meant as a resource for research on the immune response to SARS-CoV-2. Where available, HLA class I and class II types were taken from metadata supplied by the sample provider and were not determined by assay-based typing. Samples came from the ongoing ImmuneRACE study (first 160 participants) plus 1,254 subjects from 6 global collaborators. The sample metadata nearly always contained a de-identified subject ID, COVID-19 status, age in years and sex. The prospective study material was composed of cDNA or gDNA derived from T cells, B-cell-depleted T cells, or PBMCs. Summary of the overall study and its limitations: How much clinical and demographic metadata was included differed by source and by participant, and the metadata was provided uncurated.

TCRbeta CDR3 regions were amplified from genomic DNA using the immunoSEQ Assay, a bias-controlled multiplex PCR. The published analysis was carried out like this. The number of nucleated cells in each sample was estimated by amplification of reference gene primers within the assay. Sequence reads were collapsed and filtered to measure the absolute abundance of every unique TCRbeta CDR3 rearrangement. Productive Simpson clonality was computed per sample as the square root of Simpson's diversity index over productive rearrangements. The table was pulled from immuneACCESS by TCRdb, which kept in-frame rearrangements only. Such tables lose some clones; where checked, under half of the loss comes from unresolved V genes, and the rest has no known cause. That table furnishes V, J and clone size, whereas the DNA furnished D and trimming. The sample table contains 300,000 or so clones; only one count was recorded for about 90% of them. The ten largest clones represent roughly 2.9% of the sample.

With regard to this clone: It lacks a known antigen. Base quality data are lacking; no much larger clone is found one base away.

Looking up the germline V gene (reference sequence) yields CDR1 LGHDT and CDR2 YNNKEL. Trimmed from V: 5 bases; trimmed from J: 4 bases; junction bases lacking a gene match: 7. From the cysteine through the phenylalanine, the CDR3 covers 17 amino acids. Only the CDR3 portion is preserved as DNA: 51 bases, with reading frame beginning at the first base. Participants in the prospective study were aged about 18 to 100 years, lived in under 30 United States geographic areas, and enrolled through a virtual design. Cohort assignment in the prospective study relied on participant-reported clinical history from a screening survey and a study questionnaire. Exposed participants had been in contact with someone with a PCR-confirmed or clinician-diagnosed COVID-19 case within 2 weeks of study entry. Each participant in the prospective study had whole blood, serum and a nasopharyngeal or oropharyngeal swab collected by mobile phlebotomists. Prospective study participants could optionally give additional blood draws and questionnaires over an approximately 2-month period. Blood samples from the prospective study were shipped frozen or at room temperature prior to DNA extraction.

Here the chain combines TRBV3-1 (or the pseudogene TRBV3-2) and TRBJ2-1; 14 bases in the junction line up with TRBD2. The sample taken for sequencing was PBMCs or T cells enriched from blood (not recorded which). The TCR sequence derives from a woman between 45 and 60 years old who had been exposed to COVID-19. The CDR3 is CASSETSGGALYNEQFF. The DNA sequence reads TGTGCCAGCAGCGAGACTAGCGGGGGGGCCTTGTACAATGAGCAGTTCTTC.